This entry lists 30 T cell receptor beta chains sequenced from one sample in a study of T cell responses to AZD1222 COVID-19 vaccine. This table comes from immunoSEQ multiplex PCR, and its TCRdb copy is limited to in-frame clones, with some not included. The table records approximately 150,000 clones, about nine tenths of them present only once. This specimen was peripheral blood, taken on day 0 of AZD1222 vaccination. Receptors originate from an adult in good health.

This sequence joins TRBV28 and TRBJ2-7, with D unclear. The CDR3 loop spans 16 amino acids. From germline, CDR1 is MDHEN and CDR2 SYDVKM. The V gene lost 6 bases and the J gene lost 2 bases, with 20 bases spanning the gap. CDR3 loop: CASSYPVAFGTYEQYF. In DNA, the CDR3 is TGTGCCAGCAGCTATCCGGTGGCTTTCGGAACCTACGAGCAGTACTTC.

This sequence joins TRBV18 and TRBJ2-7; D is tentatively TRBD1 or TRBD2 (5 bases each). In germline, CDR1 is KGHSH, CDR2 LQKENI. V gave up 0 bases and J gave up 5 bases, with 14 bases separating them. The CDR3 contains 15 residues. The CDR3 loop reads CASSPPSGGWNEQYF. The CDR3 DNA is TGTGCCAGCTCACCACCCTCTGGGGGTTGGAACGAGCAGTACTTC.

V is TRBV28 and J is TRBJ2-1; D not certain. CDR1 and CDR2 (germline): MDHEN, SYDVKM. Trimming removed 3 bases at V and 5 bases at J, with 8 bases between. The CDR3 sequence is 13 residues long. The chain's CDR3 is CASSLPNNNEQFF. The DNA for the CDR3 is TGTGCCAGCAGTTTGCCCAATAACAATGAGCAGTTCTTC.

The V gene is TRBV5-6, the J gene TRBJ1-1; 8 nucleotides align to TRBD1. Germline trimming cut 2 bases from V and 3 bases from J; bases unmatched to any gene: 9. From germline, CDR1 is SGHDT and CDR2 YYEEEE. There are 16 residues in the CDR3. The CDR3 DNA reads TGTGCCAGCAGCTTTGACAGGGGTCAAGTGTACACTGAAGCTTTCTTT. This translates into CASSFDRGQVYTEAFF.

This chain joins TRBV28 and TRBJ2-7; D uncertain. Germline values: CDR1 MDHEN, CDR2 SYDVKM. V dropped 3 bases and J dropped 6 bases, with 9 bases sitting between them. The CDR3 runs 12 residues. CDR3 DNA: TGTGCCAGCAGTTTTCTCGGCCGCGAGCAGTACTTC. This codes for CASSFLGREQYF.

The chain links TRBV19 to TRBJ2-2, with 10 bases lining up with TRBD2. Trimming removed 5 bases from V and 3 bases from J; junction bases left unmatched: 6. This CDR3 has 16 residues. Germline CDR1 reads LNHDA; CDR2 reads SQIVND (reference sequence). The CDR3 DNA reads TGTGCCAGTAGTCGGCTAGCGGGAGTCGACACCGGGGAGCTGTTTTTT. Protein product: CASSRLAGVDTGELFF.

CDR3 protein: CATQTGLNEQFF. CDR3 DNA: TGTGCCACCCAGACAGGGCTCAATGAGCAGTTCTTC. The chain has TRBV28 and TRBJ2-1; 7 bases line up with TRBD1. Germline CDR1 is MDHEN and CDR2 is SYDVKM. The CDR3 is made up of 12 amino acids. The V and J ends lost 10 bases and 6 bases, in that order; junction bases with no gene match: 6.

V is TRBV24-1 and J is TRBJ1-2; D may be TRBD1 (6 bases). The CDR3 is 15 amino acids. V lost 1 base and J 6 bases, leaving 14 bases between the germline ends. In germline, CDR1 is KGHDR, CDR2 SFDVKD. CDR3 sequence (DNA): TGTGCCACCAGTGATTTCCAGACAGGCAAGGATGGCTACACCTTC. Its translation is CATSDFQTGKDGYTF.

This chain uses TRBV11-3 with TRBJ2-5, with 8 bases matching TRBD1. The germline V gene encodes CDR1 SGHNT and CDR2 YENEEA. The CDR3 contains 13 residues. V trimming: 5 bases; J trimming: 5 bases; junction bases outside the gene matches: 4. DNA for the CDR3: TGTGCCAGCAGCCCTACAGGGGGGGAGACCCAGTACTTC. Translation: CASSPTGGETQYF.

This chain connects TRBV6-5 to TRBJ1-4, with D possibly being TRBD1 (5 bases). CDR1 MNHEY and CDR2 SVGAGI come from the germline V gene. The CDR3 covers 14 residues. V lost 1 base and J lost 7, with 10 bases in between. Here the CDR3 reads CASSYYQGSEKLFF. The DNA for the CDR3 is TGTGCCAGCAGTTACTACCAGGGAAGTGAAAAACTGTTTTTT.

The chain combines TRBV7-2 with TRBJ2-3; D remains unclear. V lost 3 bases and J lost 2, with 9 bases in between. CDR1 is SGHTA, CDR2 FQGNSA, per germline. The CDR3 covers 14 residues. In DNA, the CDR3 is TGTGCCAGCAGCTTGGTCGGTCCCACAGATACGCAGTATTTT. Translated: CASSLVGPTDTQYF.

The rearrangement uses TRBV29-1 and TRBJ2-3, with D maybe TRBD2 (6 bases). In germline, CDR1 is SQVTM, CDR2 ANQGSEA. The CDR3 consists of 14 residues. V lost 4 bases, J lost 4 bases, and 15 bases lay in between. CDR3 in DNA: TGCAGCGTTGCTTGGAGTCAGCGGGCAGATACGCAGTATTTT. Its protein is CSVAWSQRADTQYF.

This clone was recorded only once. The chain links TRBV7-2 to TRBJ2-2; the D gene is possibly TRBD2 (5 bases). This CDR3 has 13 residues. The V gene lost 8 bases and the J gene lost 3 bases, with 10 bases spanning the gap. Germline V lookup: CDR1 SGHTA, CDR2 FQGNSA. The CDR3 coding sequence is TGTGCCAGCCGAGGGTTTGACACCGGGGAGCTGTTTTTT. Its translation is CASRGFDTGELFF.

This chain uses TRBV10-1 with TRBJ2-1, with a weak D call TRBD2 (6 bases). Per the germline V gene, CDR1 is WNHNN and CDR2 is SYGVQD (reference sequence). V was trimmed by 0 bases and J by 2 bases, leaving 11 bases between them. This CDR3 is built from 16 residues. CDR3 region: CASSESTLAPYNEQFF. The CDR3 DNA sequence: TGCGCCAGCAGTGAGTCTACGCTAGCGCCCTACAATGAGCAGTTCTTC.

This sequence joins TRBV4-2 and TRBJ1-2; D remains ambiguous. Germline V gives CDR1 LGHNA, CDR2 YNFKEQ. This CDR3 is 15 amino acids long. The ends were cut back, 0 bases at V and 0 bases at J, with 8 bases in the middle. This CDR3 reads CASSQENHPNYGYTF. The CDR3, as DNA: TGTGCCAGCAGCCAAGAAAACCACCCTAACTATGGCTACACCTTC.

The chain has TRBV7-2 and TRBJ2-3, with 7 bases lining up with TRBD2. J gave up 2 bases and V 5 bases, and 4 bases lay outside the gene matches. CDR3 size: 14 residues. In germline, CDR1 is SGHTA, CDR2 FQGNSA. CDR3 nucleotides: TGTGCCAGCAGCCCGGGGGGTTACACAGATACGCAGTATTTT. Encoded protein: CASSPGGYTDTQYF.

The chain joins TRBV7-9 to TRBJ2-3; no definite D call. This CDR3 spans 11 amino acids. V shed 5 bases and J shed 4 bases, with 4 bases lying between them. The germline V gene has CDR1 SEHNR and CDR2 FQNEAQ (reference sequence). The chain's CDR3 is CASSRSDTQYF. The CDR3 DNA follows: TGTGCCAGCAGCCGTTCAGATACGCAGTATTTT.

This chain connects TRBV19 to TRBJ2-1, with 7 positions matching TRBD2. The CDR3 sequence is 20 residues long. The germline gives CDR1 LNHDA, CDR2 SQIVND (reference sequence). Losses at the gene ends were 1 base for V and 0 bases for J; bases not matched to a gene: 15. CDR3 in DNA: TGTGCCAGTAGTATAGGCCTAGCGGCCGTCCTTCCGGGCTCCTACAATGAGCAGTTCTTC. Protein: CASSIGLAAVLPGSYNEQFF.

The chain carries TRBV29-1 and TRBJ1-5; TRBD1 matches at 10 bases. V gave up 6 bases and J gave up 0 bases; unmatched junction bases: 8. Germline V lookup: CDR1 SQVTM, CDR2 ANQGSEA. This CDR3 contains 16 residues. The CDR3 reads CSVGPGQGGSNQPQHF. In DNA form, the CDR3 reads TGCAGCGTCGGACCAGGACAGGGGGGTAGCAATCAGCCCCAGCATTTT.

The rearrangement uses TRBV9 and TRBJ1-3; the D is unclear. The CDR3 contains 10 residues. V gave up 5 bases and J gave up 10 bases, with 7 bases separating them. Germline values: CDR1 SGDLS, CDR2 YYNGEE. The CDR3 coding sequence is TGTGCCAGCAGTGGAACGACCATATATTTT. It encodes CASSGTTIYF.

The chain combines TRBV18 with TRBJ1-1; D possibly corresponds to TRBD1 (6 bases). Germline loops: CDR1 KGHSH, CDR2 LQKENI. Between the trimmed V and J ends, which lost 4 bases and 0 bases, there was a span of 12 bases. The CDR3 is made up of 15 amino acids. CDR3: CASSQGPGVNTEAFF. The CDR3 DNA sequence: TGTGCCAGCTCACAGGGACCAGGGGTGAACACTGAAGCTTTCTTT.

The V gene is TRBV12-3 or TRBV12-4, the J gene TRBJ2-7, with a possible D match to TRBD1 (6 bases). The CDR3 is made up of 13 amino acids. V shed 4 bases and J shed 7 bases, with 14 bases lying between them. The CDR3 reads CASSSIPGEEQYF. The CDR3 DNA follows: TGTGCCAGCAGTTCGATCCCAGGGGAAGAGCAGTACTTC.

The V call is TRBV14, the J call TRBJ2-7, with D unresolved. V was pared by 2 bases and J by 3 bases, with 17 bases between. CDR1 and CDR2 from the germline V gene are SGHDN and FVKESK. The CDR3 extends over 16 amino acids. CDR3 residues: CASSQHPAGAGYEQYF. The CDR3 DNA is TGTGCCAGCAGCCAACACCCGGCCGGCGCTGGCTACGAGCAGTACTTC.

V and J are TRBV7-2 and TRBJ1-5, with D hard to call. V lost 1 base to trimming and J lost 5 bases, with 12 bases between them. The V gene's germline CDR1 is SGHTA and CDR2 FQGNSA. The CDR3 covers 15 residues. CDR3 DNA: TGTGCCAGCAGCTTAGGGTCTGGCGGAGATCAGCCCCAGCATTTT. It codes for CASSLGSGGDQPQHF.

The rearrangement links TRBV7-9 to TRBJ1-3; D remains ambiguous. Germline assignment: CDR1 SEHNR and CDR2 FQNEAQ (reference sequence). The CDR3 sequence is 14 residues long. V was cut by 5 bases and J by 0 bases, with 8 bases left in between. CDR3 DNA: TGTGCCAGCAGCCATTTAAGCTCTGGAAACACCATATATTTT. Protein product: CASSHLSSGNTIYF. The full variable domain, with the rest looked up from reference TRBV7-9 and TRBJ1-3, is DTGVSQNPRHKITKRGQNVTFRCDPISEHNRLYWYRQTLGQGPEFLTYFQNEAQLEKSRLLSDRFSAERPKGSFSTLEIQRTEQGDSAMYLCASSHLSSGNTIYFGEGSWLTVV.

This clone was recorded at least ten times. This chain links TRBV4-3 with TRBJ2-5; D is unresolved. V gave up 0 bases and J gave up 3 bases, with 14 bases separating them. Germline V gives CDR1 LGHNA, CDR2 YSLEER. This CDR3 has 16 amino acids. The CDR3 is CASSQDDNLVEETQYF. CDR3 coding DNA: TGCGCCAGCAGCCAAGATGATAACCTGGTGGAAGAGACCCAGTACTTC.

The chain carries TRBV11-3 and TRBJ2-2; 9 positions agree with TRBD1. With 5 bases clipped from V and 1 base from J, the junction kept 5 bases outside the gene matches. Germline lookup yields CDR1 SGHNT and CDR2 YENEEA. This CDR3 is 16 amino acids long. The CDR3 region has the DNA TGTGCCAGCAGCAACGCGGGACAGGGGAACACCGGGGAGCTGTTTTTT. Translation: CASSNAGQGNTGELFF. The full variable domain, its missing parts supplied by reference TRBV11-3 and TRBJ2-2, is EAGVVQSPRYKIIEKKQPVAFWCNPISGHNTLYWYLQNLGQGPELLIRYENEEAVDDSQLPKDRFSAERLKGVDSTLKIQPAELGDSAVYLCASSNAGQGNTGELFFGEGSRLTVL.

This clone was recorded only once. The rearrangement joins TRBV27 to TRBJ2-5, with 13 bases lining up with TRBD2. From germline, CDR1 is MNHEY and CDR2 SMNVEV (reference sequence). V lost 5 bases, J lost 2 bases, and 5 bases stayed unmatched. The CDR3 covers 16 residues. CDR3 loop: CASSRGLAGLQETQYF. Written as DNA, the CDR3 is TGTGCCAGCAGTAGGGGACTAGCGGGGTTACAAGAGACCCAGTACTTC.

The gene calls are TRBV7-3 and TRBJ2-2, with unresolved D. CDR3 length: 13 residues. CDR1 and CDR2 from the germline V gene are SGHTA and FQGTGA. Trimming left V 5 bases short and J 5 bases short, with 9 bases between. In nucleotides, the CDR3 is TGTGCCAGCAGCCAGCAGACAACCGGGGAGCTGTTTTTT. The encoded protein is CASSQQTTGELFF. The full variable domain, with the rest looked up from reference TRBV7-3 and TRBJ2-2, is GAGVSQTPSNKVTEKGKYVELRCDPISGHTALYWYRQSLGQGPEFLIYFQGTGAADDSGLPNDRFFAVRPEGSVSTLKIQRTERGDSAVYLCASSQQTTGELFFGEGSRLTVL.

Points on this clone: Relative to the germline gene, one junction end is altered; a read error may explain this. The rearrangement links TRBV27 to TRBJ2-1, with D uncertain. Germline V lookup: CDR1 MNHEY, CDR2 SMNVEV (reference sequence). This CDR3 spans 14 amino acids. The CDR3 loop reads CASARPMGYDEQFF. In DNA form, the CDR3 reads TGTGCCAGCGCCCGGCCTATGGGCTACGATGAGCAGTTCTTC.